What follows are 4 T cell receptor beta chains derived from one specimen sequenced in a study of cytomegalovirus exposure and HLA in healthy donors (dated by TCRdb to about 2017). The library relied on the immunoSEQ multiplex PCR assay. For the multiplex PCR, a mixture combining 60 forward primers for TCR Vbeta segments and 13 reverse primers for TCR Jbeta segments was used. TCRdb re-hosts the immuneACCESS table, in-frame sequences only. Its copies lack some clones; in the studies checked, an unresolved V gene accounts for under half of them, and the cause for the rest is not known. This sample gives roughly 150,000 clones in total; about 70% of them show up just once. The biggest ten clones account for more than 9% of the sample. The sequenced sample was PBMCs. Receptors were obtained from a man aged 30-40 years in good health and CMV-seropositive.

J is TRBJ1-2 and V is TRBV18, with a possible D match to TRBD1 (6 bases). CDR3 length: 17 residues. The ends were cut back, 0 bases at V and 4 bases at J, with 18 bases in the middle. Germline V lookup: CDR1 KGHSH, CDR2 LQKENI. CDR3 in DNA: TGTGCCAGCTCACCACCGAGCGCTCCACAGGGACCCTATGGCTACACCTTC. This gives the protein CASSPPSAPQGPYGYTF.

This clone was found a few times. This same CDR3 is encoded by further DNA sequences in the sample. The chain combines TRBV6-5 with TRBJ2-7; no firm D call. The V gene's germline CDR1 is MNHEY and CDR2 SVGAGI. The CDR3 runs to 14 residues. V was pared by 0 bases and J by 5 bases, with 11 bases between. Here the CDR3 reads CASSYSRGAHEQYF. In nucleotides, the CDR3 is TGTGCCAGCAGTTACTCGCGAGGCGCCCACGAGCAGTACTTC.

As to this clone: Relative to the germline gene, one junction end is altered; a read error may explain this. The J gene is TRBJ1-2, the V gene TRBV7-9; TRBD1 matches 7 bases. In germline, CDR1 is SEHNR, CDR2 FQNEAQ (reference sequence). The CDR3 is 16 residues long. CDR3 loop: CSSSDTIGGDGYGYTF. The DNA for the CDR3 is TGTTCCAGCAGCGATACGATAGGGGGCGATGGCTATGGCTACACCTTC.

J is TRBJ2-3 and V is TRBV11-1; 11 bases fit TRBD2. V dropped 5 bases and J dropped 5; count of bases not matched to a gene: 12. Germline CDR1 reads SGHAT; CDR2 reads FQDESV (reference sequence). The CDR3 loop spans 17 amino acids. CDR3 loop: CASSDQGLAELGDTQYF. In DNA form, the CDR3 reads TGTGCCAGCAGCGATCAGGGACTAGCGGAGTTGGGAGATACGCAGTATTTT.